These 2 T cell receptor beta chains were all obtained from the same sample, sequenced in a study of T cells in localized non-small cell lung cancer. Measured with immunoSEQ multiplex PCR; TCRdb has only the in-frame clones, and not every one. This repertoire shows about 59,000 clones, about 90% found once; its top ten account for nearly 2%. Source: peripheral blood, taken before any cancer treatment. Receptors originate from a woman between 35 and 70 years old with stage I lung adenocarcinoma.

The chain couples TRBV29-1 to TRBJ2-1; 7 bases fit TRBD2. V trimming: 3 bases; J trimming: 2 bases; junction bases outside the gene matches: 7. This CDR3 spans 15 amino acids. Per the germline V gene, CDR1 is SQVTM and CDR2 is ANQGSEA. The CDR3 loop is CSVDQGGGAYNEQFF. CDR3 nucleotide sequence: TGCAGCGTTGATCAAGGCGGGGGTGCCTACAATGAGCAGTTCTTC.

This clone was seen only once. The chain uses TRBV19 and TRBJ1-1; no clear D. CDR3 length equals 12 residues. Germline CDR1 reads LNHDA; CDR2 reads SQIVND (reference sequence). Between the trimmed V and J ends, which lost 5 bases and 5 bases, there was a span of 9 bases. DNA of the CDR3: TGTGCCAGTAGTCCCCGGCGGACTGAAGCTTTCTTT. Translated: CASSPRRTEAFF.